This TCR beta chain was found in a study of lymphopenia after photon versus proton radiotherapy. Sequencing was performed with immunoSEQ multiplex PCR; in TCRdb, only in-frame clones are kept and a portion is missing. The data show 15,000 to 20,000 clones, about nine tenths seen once. Study-wide findings and caveats: Relative stability marked proton patients; photon patients lost diversity and naive cells. After the lymphocyte nadir, photon-treated repertoires showed oligoclonal expansion, especially of CD8+ Temra cells. Only patients who died were analyzed for survival; proton advantage is unproven.

The CDR3 is made up of 15 amino acids. Trimming removed 3 bases from V and 8 bases from J, with 16 bases in between. Germline CDR1 and CDR2: SGHVS and FNYEAQ. Notes on this clone: The antigen is not known.

The origin of this receptor is a woman aged 55-70 years with cholangiocarcinoma. Some clones in this sample may be carry-over from other donors' samples. This material consisted of peripheral blood, taken from a patient treated with proton-based radiotherapy. The rearrangement uses TRBV7-6 and TRBJ1-4; the D gene is possibly TRBD1 (5 bases). The CDR3 loop reads CASSLGSWGAEKLFF. DNA for the CDR3: TGTGCCAGCAGCTTGGGGTCCTGGGGCGCGGAAAAACTGTTTTTT.